This T cell receptor beta chain was retrieved from a study of T cells in Graves' hyperthyroidism and ophthalmopathy. Study outcomes and limitations: With a median lead of around 6.7 months before onset, the model predicted ophthalmopathy.

Amplification targeted TCR beta CDR3 regions from RNA transcripts. Carried out on the TCR CDR3, a first-round RT-PCR used the HTBI primer set. Each CDR3 protein is one row after TCRdb ran MiXCR on the multiplex PCR reads. The data hold about 700,000 distinct CDR3 sequences, with approximately 14% observed a single time. Newly diagnosed hyperthyroidism, duration under 2 months, in patients aged 18 to 65. This clonotype has a count of ten or more. As yet, its antigen is unknown. After removal of 1 base from V and 2 bases from J, the junction contained 10 bases not matched to a gene. Germline CDR1 reads SGHNT; CDR2 reads YENEEA. The CDR3 has 19 amino acids.

The specimen was blood. This chain connects TRBV11-3 to TRBJ2-7, with 14 bases fitting TRBD2. The clonotype comes from a woman younger than 35 with Graves' hyperthyroidism. The CDR3 bases are TGTGCCAGCAGCTTAGTAGGCTCCGGGACTAGCGGGAGTCCCTACGAGCAGTACTTC. The encoded protein is CASSLVGSGTSGSPYEQYF.